These 6 T cell receptor beta chains came from one sample sequenced in a study of blood T cell repertoires in COVID-19. Libraries were prepared by immunoSEQ multiplex PCR; TCRdb keeps only in-frame clonotypes and omits some of them. The repertoire has about 160,000 clones, roughly 89% of them found once; the top ten carry around a tenth. Sequencing was performed on peripheral blood. The source of these receptors is a woman aged 70-85 years with COVID-19, enrolled during active disease.

The chain uses TRBV3-1 (or the pseudogene TRBV3-2) and TRBJ2-7, with a tentative D call TRBD2 (6 bases). Germline V gene lookup returns CDR1 LGHDT and CDR2 YNNKEL (reference sequence). Trimming cost V 4 bases and J 12 bases, with 19 bases left between them. This CDR3 has 13 amino acids. The CDR3 region has the DNA TGTGCCAGCAGCCCCGCGGGGTCTCGTGCGCCGTACTTC. Encoded protein: CASSPAGSRAPYF.

The chain uses TRBV5-4 and TRBJ2-7; weak D call: TRBD2 (6 bases). The CDR3 runs to 14 residues. V was pared by 2 bases and J by 2 bases, with 11 bases between. CDR1 and CDR2 (germline): SGHNT, YYREEE (reference sequence). The CDR3 DNA follows: TGTGCCAGCAGCTTTCGCCCGGGAGCCTACGAGCAGTACTTC. Protein sequence: CASSFRPGAYEQYF.

In its sample, this clone was seen once. The chain combines TRBV2 with TRBJ2-5; a possible D gene is TRBD1 (6 bases). V dropped 3 bases and J dropped 2 bases, with 13 bases sitting between them. CDR1 SNHLY and CDR2 FYNNEI come from the germline V gene. The length of the CDR3 is 15 residues. The CDR3 sequence is CASSDGRGLQETQYF. CDR3 in DNA: TGTGCCAGCAGTGACGGCAGGGGTTTGCAAGAGACCCAGTACTTC.

The V and J genes are TRBV3-1 (or the pseudogene TRBV3-2) and TRBJ2-2; possibly TRBD2 for D (6 bases). The V gene's germline CDR1 is LGHDT and CDR2 YNNKEL (reference sequence). The CDR3 extends over 15 amino acids. V lost 4 bases and J 9 bases, leaving 18 bases between the germline ends. In nucleotides, the CDR3 is TGTGCCAGCAGCCCCGGCCTAGCGCCGCACCGGGAGCTGTTTTTT. Residues: CASSPGLAPHRELFF.

The rearrangement joins TRBV6-5 to TRBJ1-2; 9 bases map to TRBD1. This CDR3 spans 13 amino acids. V trimming: 10 bases; J trimming: 7 bases; junction bases outside the gene matches: 10. Germline-derived CDR1 and CDR2 are MNHEY and SVGAGI. The CDR3 nucleotides read TGTGCCACAGCCCCCGGGACAGGGACTGGCTACACCTTC. Translation gives CATAPGTGTGYTF.

With respect to this clone: Other DNA sequences of this sample code for an identical CDR3. V gene TRBV12-3 or TRBV12-4 combines with J gene TRBJ1-3, with D unclear. The CDR3 contains 13 residues. V was clipped by 3 bases and J by 0 bases, with 3 bases between them. The CDR3 region has the DNA TGTGCCAGCAGTTTGTACTCTGGAAACACCATATATTTT. Translating gives CASSLYSGNTIYF.